The entry that follows covers one T cell receptor beta chain sequence. The target of this receptor is not known. With a much larger clone just one base away, this may be a read error. The missing conserved phenylalanine or tryptophan at the end of this CDR3 makes a read error likely. Library preparation employed emulsion pairing. Unpaired genes were suppressed by a second nested PCR with blocking oligos, after which a third nested PCR added Illumina adaptors and barcodes. Each emulsion RT-PCR master mix contained 5,000-250,000 T cells, with C-region, Stepout and V-region primers. Emulsions were generated with the Micellula Emulsion and Purification Kit, and RT-PCR used Qiagen OneStep RT-PCR reagents. The pooled libraries were sequenced on an Illumina MiSeq using paired-end 2 x 250 reads. As for the original processing: Read pairs were joined in Galaxy and clipped at the engineered overlap into separate alpha and beta files, and reads that were not clipped were discarded. Alpha-beta pairs were assigned using CompleteTCR, a MiTCR-based pipeline in which chains sharing read cluster identifiers are linked by an R script. TCR sequences observed only once, about 1-3.2%, were removed as potential sequencing errors. The public sequencing data were trimmed at Q25 with fastp and processed into clonotypes with MiXCR by TCRdb, which kept only in-frame beta chains. One record per CDR3 amino acid sequence lists the most common genes and DNA. For this entry, the V and J calls and clone size follow TCRdb and not the study's own pipeline. Here the sample has about 40,000 distinct CDR3 sequences; about 41% occur a single time. The top ten hold less than 70% of the sample.

These data originate in a study of T cell repertoires in breast cancer (dated by TCRdb to the mid-2010s). Study-level background: Tumors, lymph nodes and peripheral blood lymphocytes from breast cancer patients, as well as peripheral blood from healthy control donors, were profiled. The study reasoned that TCRs shared between breast cancer patients would target shared antigens, given breast cancer's low mutational burden and rare common mutations. On average, about 550,000 sequences per sample and about 10 reads per input cell were obtained by sequencing. The majority of the 20 or so patient tumors analyzed for shared TCRs were ER+/PR+. Controls included nine healthy donors of an age range similar to the patients. Tumor-free lymph nodes were processed without enzymatic digestion, and blood samples were separated by Ficoll. After being minced and digested with Liberase and DNase, tumors and tumor-involved lymph nodes were passed through 70-um and 40-um filters.

To analyze paired alpha-beta TCRs of CD8+ T cells, the researchers used an expanded emulsion RT-PCR method with primers covering all TCR V genes. Before emulsion RT-PCR, CD8+ T cells were isolated using a CD8 positive selection kit and then incubated overnight in around 10 IU/mL IL-2. The paper as a whole reports these results and caveats: Genuine antitumor clones may have been missed because singleton TCRs were discarded and only part of each tumor was sampled. Shared TCRs were encoded by various nucleotide sequences, which suggests selection and expansion based on antigen. Because transcript abundance and primer differences skewed clone recovery, emulsion RT-PCR was regarded as qualitative rather than quantitative. Possible tumor specificity was suggested for approximately 18 TCR pairs that were shared across seven or more patient tumors yet rarely found in control blood. Compared with tumor-free nodes, tumor-involved sentinel lymph nodes shared about fourfold more TCRs with matched tumor repertoires (approximately 7.4% versus 2%). TRBV7 predominated among the shared TCRs, which could possibly reflect tumor recognition or a mispriming bias from eight TRBV7 primers.

For CDR1 and CDR2, the germline V gene lists MGHRA and YSYEKL. V gives up 7 bases and J gives up 9 bases, and the segment between their germline ends measures 21 bases. The CDR3 is 14 residues long, ends included. Only the CDR3 part of the read is kept: 42 bases, read in frame from the first base. The TCR originated in a pool of human donors with breast cancer or a healthy control (not recorded which). The sample comprised CD8+ T cells. Recombination linked TRBV4-1 to TRBJ1-2, with the D gene too uncertain to name. The DNA reads as follows: TGCGCCAGCACCATACTTTATAGGGTTTCAAGCTACACCCTC. This codes for CASTILYRVSSYTL.